This T cell receptor beta chain was sequenced in a study of blood T cell repertoires in COVID-19. Donors in Cohort 3 counted as recovered after two negative PCRs, clearance, or symptom resolution. CDR1 and CDR2 (germline): SNHLY, FYNNEI. V lost 8 bases and J lost 8, with 28 bases in between. CDR3 size: 17 residues. Original processing notes: The authors estimated nucleated cell counts from reference gene primer amplification. The table came from immunoSEQ multiplex PCR; TCRdb's copy has only in-frame clones and leaves some out. Clone size and V and J calls were adopted from that table, with D and trimming inferred from the DNA. The table includes around 450,000 clones, roughly nine tenths detected once.

The material sequenced was PBMCs or T cells enriched from blood (not recorded which). This TCR was sampled from a woman between 18 and 30 years old who had recovered from COVID-19. The J gene is TRBJ2-1, the V gene TRBV2, with D possibly being TRBD1 (6 bases). The CDR3 loop is CASGNSQDEQGRDEQFF. The CDR3 bases are TGTGCCAGCGGGAATTCCCAAGACGAACAGGGTAGGGATGAGCAGTTCTTC.